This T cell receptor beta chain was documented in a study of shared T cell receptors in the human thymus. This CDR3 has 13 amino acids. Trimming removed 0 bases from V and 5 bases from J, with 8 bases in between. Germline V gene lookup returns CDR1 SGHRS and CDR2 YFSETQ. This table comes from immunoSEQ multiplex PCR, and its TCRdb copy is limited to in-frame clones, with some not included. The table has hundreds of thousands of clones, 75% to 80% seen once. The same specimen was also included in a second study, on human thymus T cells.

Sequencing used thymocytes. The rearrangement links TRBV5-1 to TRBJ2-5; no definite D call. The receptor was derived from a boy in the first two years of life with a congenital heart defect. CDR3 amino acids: CASSLAGVETQYF. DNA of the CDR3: TGCGCCAGCAGCTTGGCCGGAGTGGAGACCCAGTACTTC.